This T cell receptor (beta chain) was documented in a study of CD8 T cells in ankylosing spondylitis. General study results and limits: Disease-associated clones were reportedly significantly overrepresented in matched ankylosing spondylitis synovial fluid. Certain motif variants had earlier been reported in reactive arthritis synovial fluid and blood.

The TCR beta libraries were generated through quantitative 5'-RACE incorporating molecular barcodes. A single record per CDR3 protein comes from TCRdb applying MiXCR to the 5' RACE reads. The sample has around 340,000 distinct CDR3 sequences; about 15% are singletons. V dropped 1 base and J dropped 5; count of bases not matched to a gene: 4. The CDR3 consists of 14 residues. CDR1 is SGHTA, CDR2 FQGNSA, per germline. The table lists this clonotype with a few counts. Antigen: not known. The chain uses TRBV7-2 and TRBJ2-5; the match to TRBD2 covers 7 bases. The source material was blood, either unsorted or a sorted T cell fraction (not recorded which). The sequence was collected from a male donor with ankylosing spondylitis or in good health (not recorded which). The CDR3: CASSLEAGRETQYF. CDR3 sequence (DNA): TGTGCCAGCAGCTTAGAAGCGGGGCGGGAGACCCAGTACTTC.